This TCR beta chain is drawn from a study of blood T cell repertoires in COVID-19. Study in general: Acute and convalescent COVID-19 samples came from the United States, Italy and Spain. PBMCs, B-cell-depleted T cells, or T cells were the source of the cDNA or gDNA that made up the material.

J lost 4 bases, V lost 3 bases, and 3 bases had no gene match. The CDR3 consists of 14 residues. Germline CDR1 is LGHNA and CDR2 is YSLEER. Authors' processing steps: Amplification from reference gene primers served as the basis for estimated nucleated cell counts. This table comes from immunoSEQ multiplex PCR, and its TCRdb copy is limited to in-frame clones, with some not included. V, J and clone size are those of that table, while D and trimming were read from the DNA. The sample gives approximately 280,000 clones, around 90% of which show up once; about 1.7% is in the top ten. Assignments of participants to cohorts depended upon their own reported clinical history.

This rearrangement joins TRBV4-3 to TRBJ1-1, with 9 bases lining up with TRBD1. The clonotype originates from a woman between 18 and 29 years old with acute COVID-19. Input material: PBMCs or T cells enriched from blood (not recorded which). CDR3 loop: CASSQDRGVTEAFF. The CDR3 nucleotides read TGCGCCAGCAGCCAGGACAGGGGCGTCACTGAAGCTTTCTTT.